This T cell receptor (beta chain) comes out of a study of OX40 agonist ivuxolimab in advanced cancers. Findings and limits, study-wide: No antigen was identified for the clonally expanded peripheral T cells.

Assay: immunoSEQ multiplex PCR; the TCRdb copy retains only in-frame clones and omits some. The sample includes under 80,000 clones, about 90% of them seen just once. Comment on this clone: Antigen specificity is unknown.

Anyone with autoimmune disease history or systemic immunosuppression was excluded. Germline loops: CDR1 MNHEY, CDR2 SMNVEV (reference sequence). The CDR3 runs 12 residues. Between the trimmed V and J ends, which lost 8 bases and 5 bases, there was a span of 12 bases. J is TRBJ2-5 and V is TRBV27; tentatively, D is TRBD1 or TRBD2 (5 bases each). The specimen comprised CD4+ or CD8+ T cells sorted from blood, sampled in a trial of the OX40 agonist ivuxolimab. This receptor was obtained from an adult with an advanced solid tumor such as melanoma, head and neck, liver or kidney cancer. The CDR3 region is CASGWWGETQYF. The CDR3 DNA sequence: TGTGCCAGCGGATGGTGGGGGGAGACCCAGTACTTC.